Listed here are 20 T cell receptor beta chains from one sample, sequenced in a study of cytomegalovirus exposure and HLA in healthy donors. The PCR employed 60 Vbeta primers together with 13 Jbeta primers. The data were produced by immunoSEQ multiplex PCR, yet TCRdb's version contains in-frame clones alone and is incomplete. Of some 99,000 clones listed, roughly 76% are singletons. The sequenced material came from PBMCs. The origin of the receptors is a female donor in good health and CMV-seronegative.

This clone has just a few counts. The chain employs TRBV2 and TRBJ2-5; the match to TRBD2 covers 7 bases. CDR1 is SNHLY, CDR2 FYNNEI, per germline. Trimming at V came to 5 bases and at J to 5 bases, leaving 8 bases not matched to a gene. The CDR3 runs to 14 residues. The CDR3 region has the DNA TGTGCCAGCAGTCCCTCCACCGGGGGGGAGACCCAGTACTTC. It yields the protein CASSPSTGGETQYF. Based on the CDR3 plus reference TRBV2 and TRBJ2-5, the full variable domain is EPEVTQTPSHQVTQMGQEVILRCVPISNHLYFYWYRQILGQKVEFLVSFYNNEISEKSEIFDDQFSVERPDGSNFTLKIRSTKLEDSAMYFCASSPSTGGETQYFGPGTRLLVL.

CDR3 nucleotide sequence: TGCGCCAGCAGCCGCGGGACCGGGGATACGCAGTATTTT. It specifies CASSRGTGDTQYF. This rearrangement joins TRBV4-1 to TRBJ2-3, with a tentative D call TRBD2 (6 bases). V was pared by 4 bases and J by 6 bases, with 11 bases between. The CDR3 is 13 amino acids. Germline V gene data show CDR1 as MGHRA and CDR2 as YSYEKL.

The CDR3 region has the DNA TGTGCCAGCAGCTTAGCGGTTTATGGTGAAGCTTTCTTT. As protein: CASSLAVYGEAFF. The V and J genes are TRBV11-2 and TRBJ1-1; D call uncertain. The CDR3 sequence is 13 residues long. V lost 1 base and J 7 bases, leaving 10 bases between the germline ends. Germline V gives CDR1 SGHAT, CDR2 FQNNGV.

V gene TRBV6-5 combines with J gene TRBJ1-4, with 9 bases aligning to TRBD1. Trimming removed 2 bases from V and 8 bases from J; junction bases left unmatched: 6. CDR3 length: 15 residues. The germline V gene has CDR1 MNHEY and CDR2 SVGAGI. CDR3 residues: CASSYGGQGEEKLFF. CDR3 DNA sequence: TGTGCCAGCAGTTACGGGGGACAGGGAGAAGAAAAACTGTTTTTT.

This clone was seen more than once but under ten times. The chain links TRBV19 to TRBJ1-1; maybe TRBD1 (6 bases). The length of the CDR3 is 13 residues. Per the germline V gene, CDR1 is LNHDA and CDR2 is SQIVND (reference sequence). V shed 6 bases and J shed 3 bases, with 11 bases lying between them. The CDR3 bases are TGTGCCAGTAGCGACAGGTGGTACACTGAAGCTTTCTTT. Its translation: CASSDRWYTEAFF.

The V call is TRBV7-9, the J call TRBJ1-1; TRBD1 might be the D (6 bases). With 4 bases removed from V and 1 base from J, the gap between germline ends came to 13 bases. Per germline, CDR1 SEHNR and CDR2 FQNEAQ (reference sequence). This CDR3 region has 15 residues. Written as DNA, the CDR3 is TGTGCCAGCAGCTGGACCAGGGGCCCGAACACTGAAGCTTTCTTT. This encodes CASSWTRGPNTEAFF.

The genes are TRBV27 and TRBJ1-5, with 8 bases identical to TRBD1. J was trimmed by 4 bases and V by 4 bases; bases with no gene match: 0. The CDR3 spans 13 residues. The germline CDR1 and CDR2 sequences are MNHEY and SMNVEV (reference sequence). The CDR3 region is CASSWDRNQPQHF. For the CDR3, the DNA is TGTGCCAGCAGTTGGGACAGGAATCAGCCCCAGCATTTT.

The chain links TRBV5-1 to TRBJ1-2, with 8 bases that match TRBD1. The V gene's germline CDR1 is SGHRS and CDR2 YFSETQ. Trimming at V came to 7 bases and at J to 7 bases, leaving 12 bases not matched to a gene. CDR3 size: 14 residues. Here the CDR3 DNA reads TGCGCCAGCTTTCCCCCTCAGGGGGCACTTGGCTACACCTTC. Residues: CASFPPQGALGYTF.

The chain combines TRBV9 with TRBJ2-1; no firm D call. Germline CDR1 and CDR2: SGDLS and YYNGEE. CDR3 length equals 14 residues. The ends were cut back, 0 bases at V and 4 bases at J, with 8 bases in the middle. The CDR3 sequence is CASSVEIGYNEQFF. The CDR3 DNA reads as TGTGCCAGCAGCGTAGAGATCGGGTACAATGAGCAGTTCTTC.

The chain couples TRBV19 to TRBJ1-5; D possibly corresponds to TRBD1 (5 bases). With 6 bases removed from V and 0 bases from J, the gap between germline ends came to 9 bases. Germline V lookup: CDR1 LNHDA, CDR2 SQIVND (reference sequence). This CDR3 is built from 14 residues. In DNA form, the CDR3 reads TGTGCCAGTAGGGACGACAGTAGCAATCAGCCCCAGCATTTT. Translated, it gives CASRDDSSNQPQHF.

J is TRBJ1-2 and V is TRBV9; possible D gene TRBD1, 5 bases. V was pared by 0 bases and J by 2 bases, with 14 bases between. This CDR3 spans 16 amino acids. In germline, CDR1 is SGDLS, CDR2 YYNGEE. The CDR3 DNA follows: TGTGCCAGCAGCGTAGCTAGCGGGACGGGGAACTATGGCTACACCTTC. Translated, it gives CASSVASGTGNYGYTF.

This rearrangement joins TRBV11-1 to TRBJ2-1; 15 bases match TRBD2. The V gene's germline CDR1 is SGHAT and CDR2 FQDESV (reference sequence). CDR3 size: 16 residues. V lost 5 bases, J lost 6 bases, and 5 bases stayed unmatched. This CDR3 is CASSPGLAGGANEQFF. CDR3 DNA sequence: TGTGCCAGCAGCCCTGGACTAGCGGGAGGGGCCAATGAGCAGTTCTTC.

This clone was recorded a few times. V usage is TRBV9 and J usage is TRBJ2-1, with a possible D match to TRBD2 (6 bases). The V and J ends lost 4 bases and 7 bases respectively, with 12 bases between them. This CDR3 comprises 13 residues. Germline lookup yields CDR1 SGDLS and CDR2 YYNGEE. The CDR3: CASSQGLHNEQFF. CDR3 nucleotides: TGTGCCAGCAGCCAGGGACTGCATAATGAGCAGTTCTTC.

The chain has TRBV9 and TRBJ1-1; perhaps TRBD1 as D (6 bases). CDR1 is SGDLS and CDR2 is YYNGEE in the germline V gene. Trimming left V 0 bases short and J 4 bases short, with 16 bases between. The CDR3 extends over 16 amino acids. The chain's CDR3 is CASSVEPSPGATEAFF. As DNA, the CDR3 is TGTGCCAGCAGCGTAGAACCATCCCCAGGGGCCACTGAAGCTTTCTTT.

CDR3 DNA: TGTGCCAGCAAGGCTGGGACAGAATATAATTCACCCCTCCACTTT. Protein sequence: CASKAGTEYNSPLHF. The chain has TRBV2 and TRBJ1-6; 7 bases are shared with TRBD1. Per the germline V gene, CDR1 is SNHLY and CDR2 is FYNNEI. The V segment lost 7 bases and the J segment 4 bases; nucleotides outside the gene matches: 7. The CDR3 covers 15 residues.

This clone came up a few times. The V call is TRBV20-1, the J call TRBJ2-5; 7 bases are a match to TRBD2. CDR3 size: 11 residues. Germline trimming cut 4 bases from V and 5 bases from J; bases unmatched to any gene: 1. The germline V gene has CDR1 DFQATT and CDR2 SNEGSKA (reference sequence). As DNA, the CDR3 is TGCAGTGCTATGCGGGAGGAGACCCAGTACTTC. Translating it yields CSAMREETQYF.

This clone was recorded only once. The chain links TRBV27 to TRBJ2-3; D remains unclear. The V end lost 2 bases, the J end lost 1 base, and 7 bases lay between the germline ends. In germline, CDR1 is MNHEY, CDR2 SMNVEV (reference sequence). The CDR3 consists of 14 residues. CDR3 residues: CASSLTAGTDTQYF. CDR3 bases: TGTGCCAGCAGTTTAACAGCTGGCACAGATACGCAGTATTTT.

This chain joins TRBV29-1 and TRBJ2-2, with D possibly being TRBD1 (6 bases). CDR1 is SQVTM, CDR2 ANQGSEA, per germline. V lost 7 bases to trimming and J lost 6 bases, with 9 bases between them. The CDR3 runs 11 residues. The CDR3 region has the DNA TGCAGCGGGAACAGGGCCGGGGAGCTGTTTTTT. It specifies CSGNRAGELFF.

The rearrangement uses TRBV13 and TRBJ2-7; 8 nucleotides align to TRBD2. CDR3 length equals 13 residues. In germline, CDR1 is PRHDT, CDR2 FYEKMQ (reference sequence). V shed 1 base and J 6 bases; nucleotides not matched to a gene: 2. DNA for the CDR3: TGTGCCAGCAGCTTAGCGGGAGGGCCCGAGCAGTACTTC. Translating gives CASSLAGGPEQYF.

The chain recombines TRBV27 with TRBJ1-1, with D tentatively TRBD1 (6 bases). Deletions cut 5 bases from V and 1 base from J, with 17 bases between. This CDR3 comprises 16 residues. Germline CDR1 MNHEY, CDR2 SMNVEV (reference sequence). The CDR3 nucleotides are TGTGCCAGCAGTCTCCTGCGGACAGCTCCGAACACTGAAGCTTTCTTT. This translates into CASSLLRTAPNTEAFF.